This T cell receptor (beta chain) is from a study of shared clonotypes between healthy human individuals. The study, taken as a whole, reports: Larger estimated richness was generally recorded for naive subsets relative to memory subsets.

Looked up from germline, CDR1 is SGHRS and CDR2 is YFSETQ. The CDR3 loop spans 15 amino acids. Trimming cost V 0 bases and J 6 bases, with 12 bases left between them. Produced via immunoSEQ multiplex PCR; TCRdb's table is partial and in-frame only. This table holds approximately 2,300,000 clones, roughly 90% found once. A word on this clone: The antigen remains unidentified.

Sequenced sample: naive CD4+ T cells from PBMCs. Subset meaning: CD45RA+ positively selected. The chain carries TRBV5-1 and TRBJ2-2; D call uncertain. The origin of this receptor is a man between 18 and 29 years old in good health. Some clones in this sample may be carry-over from other donors' samples. CDR3 DNA sequence: TGCGCCAGCAGCTTGGGGCCCGTATGGGCCGGGGAGCTGTTTTTT. This translates into CASSLGPVWAGELFF.